This T cell receptor (beta chain) originates from a study of OX40 agonist ivuxolimab in advanced cancers. The wider study: The treatment was a fully human IgG2 OX40 agonist, ivuxolimab.

Concerning this clone: Its antigen remains unidentified.

Data came from immunoSEQ multiplex PCR; TCRdb stores just in-frame clones and leaves some out. The data show around 64,000 clones, approximately 88% seen once. Study results and caveats: In the 0.1 to 3.0 mg/kg range, CD4+ and CD8+ blood T cells had expanded clonally by week 6. Averaged across samples, CD8+ T cells carried more expanded clones than CD4+ did.

The CDR3 extends over 11 amino acids. The ends were cut back, 5 bases at V and 9 bases at J, with 14 bases in the middle. Germline CDR1 is SQVTM and CDR2 is ANQGSEA. Here the sequenced sample was CD4+ or CD8+ T cells sorted from blood, taken in a trial of the OX40 agonist ivuxolimab. This clonotype was obtained from an adult with an advanced solid tumor such as melanoma, head and neck, liver or kidney cancer. The V gene is TRBV29-1, the J gene TRBJ2-7, with a tentative D call TRBD2 (5 bases). CDR3 loop: CSVHGVQGQYF. CDR3 nucleotides: TGCAGCGTTCACGGGGTCCAAGGGCAGTACTTC.